This T cell receptor (beta chain) was documented in a study of CD8 T cells in Susac syndrome. RNA, at 0.5 to 1 ug, was reverse transcribed with random hexamers. From the immunoSEQ multiplex PCR reads, TCRdb called clonotypes with MiXCR, one entry per CDR3 protein. The profile covers more than 65,000 distinct CDR3 sequences, with just under 95% appearing a single time and 0.24% taken by the ten largest. The V gene's germline CDR1 is SQVTM and CDR2 ANQGSEA. Trimming pared 3 bases from V and 6 bases from J, leaving 12 bases between. The CDR3 loop spans 12 amino acids. This sequence joins TRBV29-1 and TRBJ2-7; unclear D gene. The sequence derives from a human donor in good health. The sequencing sample was made of CD8+ T cells from PBMCs. CDR3 loop: CSVEGTGFEQYF. As DNA, the CDR3 is TGCAGCGTTGAGGGAACGGGTTTCGAGCAGTACTTC.